These 13 T cell receptor beta chains originate from one sample sequenced in a study of blood T cell repertoires in COVID-19. Repertoires were generated with immunoSEQ multiplex PCR, while TCRdb's copy carries only in-frame clones and drops some. The repertoire has some 150,000 clones, approximately 85% of them found once; the top ten carry over 2.5%. Sequencing was done on a sample of peripheral blood. The receptors stem from a man over 45 with acute or convalescent COVID-19.

The chain links TRBV7-2 to TRBJ2-1; 8 nucleotides line up with TRBD2. The V segment lost 1 base and the J segment 8 bases; nucleotides outside the gene matches: 7. The CDR3 runs 15 residues. CDR1 and CDR2 (germline): SGHTA, FQGNSA. The CDR3 sequence is CASSLGAGAPDEQFF. The CDR3 DNA is TGTGCCAGCAGCTTAGGAGCGGGAGCTCCCGATGAGCAGTTCTTC.

This clone appeared a few times. This chain uses TRBV20-1 with TRBJ2-7; D is ambiguous. V lost 3 bases, J lost 4 bases, and 13 bases lay in between. Per the germline V gene, CDR1 is DFQATT and CDR2 is SNEGSKA (reference sequence). This CDR3 region has 13 residues. CDR3 in DNA: TGCAGTGCTAGTCCGGGTGTTGGGTACGAGCAGTACTTC. It is translated as CSASPGVGYEQYF.

The V and J genes are TRBV5-3 and TRBJ2-7; 11 nucleotides line up with TRBD2. TRBV5-3 is placed among ORFs of uncertain function. With 0 bases clipped from V and 4 bases from J, the junction kept 3 bases outside the gene matches. The CDR3 spans 15 residues. CDR3 residues: CARSLASGRFYEQYF. CDR3 bases: TGTGCCAGAAGCTTGGCTAGCGGGAGGTTTTACGAGCAGTACTTC.

This sequence joins TRBV19 and TRBJ2-5, with TRBD2 matching 7 bases. The CDR3 is made up of 13 amino acids. V trimming: 5 bases; J trimming: 5 bases; junction bases outside the gene matches: 5. CDR1 is LNHDA and CDR2 is SQIVND in the germline V gene (reference sequence). The CDR3, as DNA: TGTGCCAGTAGTCTGGGGGAGGGGGAGACCCAGTACTTC. This gives the protein CASSLGEGETQYF.

This clone showed up just a few times. The chain recombines TRBV12-5 with TRBJ1-5; D is possibly TRBD1 (5 bases). Germline V lookup: CDR1 LGHNT, CDR2 FRNRAP. This CDR3 contains 18 residues. V dropped 1 base and J dropped 4 bases, with 20 bases sitting between them. This CDR3 reads CASGLAQVGQDKNQPQHF. In DNA, the CDR3 is TGTGCTAGTGGTTTGGCTCAAGTAGGGCAGGACAAGAATCAGCCCCAGCATTTT.

The table lists this clone with a few counts. This chain links TRBV6-5 with TRBJ1-4, with 7 nucleotides matching TRBD1. Germline CDR1 and CDR2: MNHEY and SVGAGI. J gave up 7 bases and V 7 bases, and 9 bases lay outside the gene matches. The CDR3 sequence is 14 residues long. CDR3 coding DNA: TGTGCCAGCACCTACGACAGGGTGCGTGAAAAACTGTTTTTT. Translation: CASTYDRVREKLFF.

The chain's CDR3 is CASSLGKYTEAFF. DNA for the CDR3: TGTGCCAGCAGCCTCGGGAAGTACACTGAAGCTTTCTTT. This chain links TRBV11-3 with TRBJ1-1; D not certain. The ends were cut back, 5 bases at V and 3 bases at J, with 10 bases in the middle. Germline loops: CDR1 SGHNT, CDR2 YENEEA. There are 13 residues in the CDR3.

This chain joins TRBV5-4 and TRBJ1-1, with D perhaps matching TRBD1 (6 bases). Trimming removed 3 bases from V and 5 bases from J, with 20 bases in between. CDR3 length equals 16 residues. Germline V gene lookup returns CDR1 SGHNT and CDR2 YYREEE (reference sequence). The CDR3: CASSSQRVDRRTEAFF. DNA of the CDR3: TGTGCCAGCAGCTCCCAAAGAGTTGACAGGAGGACTGAAGCTTTCTTT.

The J gene is TRBJ2-3, the V gene TRBV6-5; the D gene is possibly TRBD1 (6 bases). The CDR3 totals 14 residues. Trimming pared 7 bases from V and 6 bases from J, leaving 17 bases between. Germline V lookup: CDR1 MNHEY, CDR2 SVGAGI. CDR3 nucleotides: TGTGCCAGCATTCACAGGGCTAAAGAGGATACGCAGTATTTT. It translates to CASIHRAKEDTQYF.

This clone was recorded only once. V usage is TRBV11-3 and J usage is TRBJ1-4; the D gene is possibly TRBD1 (6 bases). Germline values: CDR1 SGHNT, CDR2 YENEEA. The CDR3 is made up of 13 amino acids. With 4 bases removed from V and 7 bases from J, the gap between germline ends came to 10 bases. In DNA form, the CDR3 reads TGTGCCAGCAGCTCCAGGGGTGGTGAAAAACTGTTTTTT. The encoded protein is CASSSRGGEKLFF.

This clone was observed a handful of times. This chain uses TRBV10-3 with TRBJ2-5; weak D call: TRBD1 (6 bases). Germline-derived CDR1 and CDR2 are ENHRY and SYGVKD. V was shortened by 0 bases and J by 1 base, with 18 bases between the two germline ends. This CDR3 is 18 amino acids long. The CDR3 here is CAISESEFRQVGQETQYF. For the CDR3, the DNA is TGTGCCATCAGTGAGTCAGAATTTCGACAGGTAGGCCAAGAGACCCAGTACTTC.

The genes are TRBV19 and TRBJ2-3; TRBD2 matches 9 bases. J gave up 0 bases and V 4 bases, and 2 bases lay outside the gene matches. The CDR3 length is 15 residues. Germline CDR1 LNHDA, CDR2 SQIVND (reference sequence). CDR3 region: CASSSGGASTDTQYF. DNA for the CDR3: TGTGCCAGTAGTAGCGGGGGGGCTAGCACAGATACGCAGTATTTT.

The chain is built from TRBV29-1 and TRBJ2-1, with D tentatively TRBD1 (6 bases). Germline CDR1 is SQVTM and CDR2 is ANQGSEA. Trimming left V 1 base short and J 3 bases short, with 16 bases between. The CDR3 totals 16 residues. CDR3: CSVEGGPVLFYNEQFF. The DNA of the CDR3 is TGCAGCGTTGAAGGGGGGCCAGTACTATTCTACAATGAGCAGTTCTTC.